The subject of this entry is one T cell receptor beta chain. Its specificity is unknown. This entry is derived from a study of metastatic and nonmetastatic thyroid tumors. Whole-study context: Repertoires of blood and of tissue (tumor or nodule) from malignant and benign thyroid patients were compared. Overall study results and limits: TCR beta diversity was reportedly significantly higher in malignant thyroid tumors than benign nodules, in blood and tumor.

All patients reached thyroid surgery having received no treatment beforehand. Per the original data handling: Clinicopathological groups supplied CDR3 differences that were used to build a distant-metastasis classifier for papillary thyroid cancer. TCRdb re-called clones via MiXCR from the PCR reads. These V and J calls rely on TCRdb rather than the paper's analysis. The sample lists roughly 48,000 clones; approximately 17% were seen once. The sequenced material came from blood. This TCR was recovered from a female donor with papillary thyroid cancer or a benign thyroid nodule (not recorded which). Some clones in this sample may be carry-over from other donors' samples.

CDR3 region: CAWKGQGYTQYF. The CDR3 bases are TGTGCCTGGAAGGGACAGGGATATACGCAGTATTTT. V gene TRBV30 combines with J gene TRBJ2-3, with TRBD1 matching 9 bases. This CDR3 has 12 amino acids. With 4 bases clipped from V and 7 bases from J, the junction kept 3 bases outside the gene matches. The germline gives CDR1 GTSNPN, CDR2 SVGIG (reference sequence).